Presented here are 23 T cell receptor beta chains from one specimen sequenced in a study of regulatory T cells in long-lasting Graves disease. The time point here: persistent/refractory GD, antithyroid drugs over 5 years with positive TRAb. Generation of the TCR library employed RNA extracted from PBMCs. HTBI primers from iRepertoire and Arm-PCR of CDR3 regions yielded the TCR beta libraries. TCRdb called the multiplex PCR reads again in MiXCR, with one record for every CDR3 protein. The sample consists of around 460,000 distinct CDR3 sequences, 20% to 25% of them appearing once. The sample consisted of peripheral blood mononuclear cells (PBMCs), taken when the disease was refractory, from a patient treated with antithyroid drugs. These receptors were taken from a female donor with Graves disease.

The sample holds many counts of this clonotype. V gene TRBV6-1 combines with J gene TRBJ1-2; 9 nucleotides match TRBD1. This CDR3 has 14 residues. V lost 6 bases, J lost 2 bases, and 4 bases stayed unmatched. CDR1 is MNHNS, CDR2 SASEGT, per germline. CDR3 DNA: TGTGCCAGCAGCGGACAGGGGAAGAACTATGGCTACACCTTC. This encodes CASSGQGKNYGYTF.

At least ten counts were recorded for this clonotype. The chain uses TRBV20-1 and TRBJ1-5, with 7 bases identical to TRBD1. V lost 1 base, J lost 3 bases, and 3 bases stayed unmatched. Germline CDR1 and CDR2: DFQATT and SNEGSKA (reference sequence). The CDR3 spans 14 residues. The CDR3 sequence is CSARGDSLNQPQHF. The CDR3 DNA reads as TGCAGTGCTAGAGGGGACAGCCTCAATCAGCCCCAGCATTTT.

The table lists this clonotype with many counts. J is TRBJ2-5 and V is TRBV20-1, with TRBD1 matching 9 bases. The CDR3 extends over 13 amino acids. J gave up 5 bases and V 6 bases, and 7 bases lay outside the gene matches. Per the germline V gene, CDR1 is DFQATT and CDR2 is SNEGSKA (reference sequence). CDR3 sequence (DNA): TGCAGTGCCCCTGGGACAGGGTGGGAGACCCAGTACTTC. This sequence encodes CSAPGTGWETQYF.

In its sample, this clonotype was seen many times. The rearrangement links TRBV2 to TRBJ1-1; D unclear. V lost 4 bases and J 1 base, leaving 7 bases between the germline ends. CDR3 length equals 13 residues. Germline CDR1 SNHLY, CDR2 FYNNEI. CDR3 DNA: TGTGCCAGCAGTGGTCAGAGGAACACTGAAGCTTTCTTT. Translating gives CASSGQRNTEAFF.

The V call is TRBV29-1, the J call TRBJ2-6; no clear D gene. The CDR3 has 13 amino acids. Trimming removed 2 bases from V and 3 bases from J, with 5 bases in between. Per germline, CDR1 SQVTM and CDR2 ANQGSEA. CDR3 sequence (DNA): TGCAGCGTTGAAAAGGGTGGGGCCAACGTCCTGACTTTC. Residues: CSVEKGGANVLTF.

The V call is TRBV6-5, the J call TRBJ1-5, with no clear D. Germline V gene sequence: CDR1 MNHEY, CDR2 SVGAGI. V was clipped by 2 bases and J by 4 bases, with 12 bases between them. This CDR3 contains 15 residues. Here the CDR3 DNA reads TGTGCCAGCAGTTACCCACCGGGCCAAAATCAGCCCCAGCATTTT. Translating gives CASSYPPGQNQPQHF.

This clonotype was seen a few times. This may be a read error, as it is one base from a much larger clone. The chain employs TRBV12-3 or TRBV12-4 and TRBJ1-1; TRBD1 aligns across 7 bases. The CDR3 is 12 residues long. With V trimmed by 6 bases and J by 6 bases, 4 bases remained unmatched. The CDR3 region has the DNA TGTGCCAGCAGCCACAGGGGACCTGAAGCTTTCTTT. It specifies CASSHRGPEAFF.

Details on this clonotype: This may be a read error, as it is one base from a much larger clone. No conserved phenylalanine or tryptophan is present at the end of the CDR3, so a read error is the likely explanation. This chain uses TRBV14 with TRBJ1-2, with 8 bases fitting TRBD1. With 5 bases clipped from V and 2 bases from J, the junction kept 10 bases outside the gene matches. The V gene's germline CDR1 is SGHDN and CDR2 FVKESK. This CDR3 comprises 16 residues. CDR3: CASSSGWDRRNYGYTL. CDR3 coding DNA: TGTGCCAGCAGCTCGGGATGGGACAGGCGAAACTATGGCTACACCCTC.

This clonotype was picked up a small number of times. This sequence joins TRBV9 and TRBJ1-4; perhaps TRBD1 as D (5 bases). Germline lookup yields CDR1 SGDLS and CDR2 YYNGEE. This CDR3 contains 16 residues. Between the trimmed V and J ends, which lost 0 bases and 1 base, there was a span of 10 bases. This chain's CDR3 is CASSVGGGGTNEKLFF. The DNA of the CDR3 is TGTGCCAGCAGCGTAGGGGGGGGGGGAACTAATGAAAAACTGTTTTTT.

This clonotype was detected many times. J is TRBJ1-1 and V is TRBV6-1; 8 nucleotides line up with TRBD1. The CDR3 runs 14 residues. The V gene's germline CDR1 is MNHNS and CDR2 SASEGT. Trimming cost V 7 bases and J 5 bases; bases outside gene matches: 9. In DNA form, the CDR3 reads TGTGCCAGCAAAACCACAGGGGGAATTACTGAAGCTTTCTTT. This codes for CASKTTGGITEAFF.

The genes are TRBV15 and TRBJ2-2; 11 nucleotides agree with TRBD2. This CDR3 has 18 amino acids. Germline V gene lookup returns CDR1 LNHNV and CDR2 YYDKDF (reference sequence). V shed 0 bases and J 1 base; nucleotides not matched to a gene: 4. The CDR3 reads CATSRERGTSGNTGELFF. The CDR3 nucleotides are TGTGCCACCAGCAGAGAGAGAGGGACTAGCGGGAACACCGGGGAGCTGTTTTTT.

This clonotype appeared a few times. The J gene is TRBJ1-2, the V gene TRBV20-1; TRBD1 aligns across 10 bases. Germline loops: CDR1 DFQATT, CDR2 SNEGSKA (reference sequence). The CDR3 extends over 15 amino acids. The J segment lost 6 bases and the V segment lost 5 bases, leaving 12 bases of the junction unmatched. This CDR3 reads CSAPPYDRGLDGYTF. CDR3 sequence (DNA): TGCAGTGCTCCACCTTACGACAGGGGGCTTGATGGCTACACCTTC.

The sample holds a few counts of this clonotype. This rearrangement joins TRBV4-1 to TRBJ2-5, with D uncertain. Per the germline V gene, CDR1 is MGHRA and CDR2 is YSYEKL. Trimming cost V 0 bases and J 9 bases, with 14 bases left between them. CDR3 length equals 14 residues. CDR3 sequence (DNA): TGCGCCAGCAGCCAAGACAGGCCCCAGGTGGCCCAGTACTTC. Amino acids: CASSQDRPQVAQYF.

There are many counts of this clonotype. J is TRBJ1-1 and V is TRBV28, with 10 nucleotides matching TRBD1. The CDR3 runs to 15 residues. Germline CDR1 MDHEN, CDR2 SYDVKM. V was clipped by 4 bases and J by 5 bases; unmatched bases: 7. CDR3 nucleotide sequence: TGTGCCAGCAGTTCCCGACAGGGGGCGGAAACTGAAGCTTTCTTT. Protein sequence: CASSSRQGAETEAFF.

The chain couples TRBV6-1 to TRBJ2-7; perhaps TRBD1 as D (6 bases). Trimming cost V 5 bases and J 0 bases, with 8 bases left between them. CDR1 and CDR2 from the germline V gene are MNHNS and SASEGT. The CDR3 has 13 amino acids. CDR3 amino acids: CASSRGNSYEQYF. The CDR3 DNA reads TGTGCCAGCAGTAGGGGGAACTCCTACGAGCAGTACTTC.

This sequence joins TRBV19 and TRBJ1-1; D is uncertain. The V and J ends lost 3 bases and 1 base respectively, with 9 bases between them. Per the germline V gene, CDR1 is LNHDA and CDR2 is SQIVND (reference sequence). The CDR3 extends over 14 amino acids. Written as DNA, the CDR3 is TGTGCCAGTAGTATCGAGACACGGAACACTGAAGCTTTCTTT. Its protein product is CASSIETRNTEAFF.

Remarks on this clonotype: The junction shows a germline mismatch at one end, possibly a read error. The chain has TRBV4-1 and TRBJ2-7; 7 nucleotides agree with TRBD1. The CDR3 totals 13 residues. CDR1 and CDR2 (germline): MGHRA, YSYEKL. The CDR3 sequence: CASSLGQAYGQYF. The CDR3 DNA reads TGCGCCAGCAGCCTCGGACAGGCCTACGGGCAGTACTTC.

This chain joins TRBV4-1 and TRBJ1-4; D is unclear. V gave up 7 bases and J gave up 0 bases, with 15 bases separating them. CDR1 is MGHRA, CDR2 YSYEKL, per germline. This CDR3 has 16 amino acids. This chain's CDR3 is CASTDRGMATNEKLFF. The CDR3 DNA reads as TGCGCCAGCACAGATCGAGGGATGGCAACTAATGAAAAACTGTTTTTT.

This clonotype came up many times. The V gene is TRBV4-3, the J gene TRBJ2-5; 7 positions match TRBD2. This CDR3 is built from 14 residues. Germline V gene lookup returns CDR1 LGHNA and CDR2 YSLEER. After removal of 4 bases from V and 4 bases from J, the junction contained 6 bases not matched to a gene. The CDR3 region has the DNA TGCGCCAGCAGCCCCTGGGAGGGAGCAGAGACCCAGTACTTC. It is translated as CASSPWEGAETQYF.

This clonotype was recorded many times. The CDR3 DNA follows: TGTGCCAGCAGCAAAGACGGTGAAAAACTGTTTTTT. Its translation: CASSKDGEKLFF. The genes are TRBV6-1 and TRBJ1-4; D remains ambiguous. Germline V gene lookup returns CDR1 MNHNS and CDR2 SASEGT. CDR3 size: 12 residues. V lost 6 bases to trimming and J lost 7 bases, with 9 bases between them.

Comment on this clonotype: An end of the junction does not agree with germline; a read error may underlie this. The V and J genes are TRBV7-7 and TRBJ2-2; D possibly corresponds to TRBD1 (5 bases). The CDR3 extends over 15 amino acids. Germline V gene sequence: CDR1 SSHAT, CDR2 FNYEAQ (reference sequence). The CDR3 reads CASSLSWGNGGELFF. The CDR3 nucleotides are TGTGCTAGCAGCCTAAGCTGGGGCAACGGCGGGGAGCTGTTTTTT.

The count of this clonotype is one. The chain links TRBV20-1 to TRBJ2-3; tentative D call: TRBD2 (6 bases). CDR3 length: 16 amino acids. Germline V gene sequence: CDR1 DFQATT, CDR2 SNEGSKA (reference sequence). V was cut by 0 bases and J by 2 bases, with 15 bases left in between. CDR3 sequence reads: CSAREVLAGLTDTQYF. In nucleotides, the CDR3 is TGCAGTGCTAGAGAGGTGCTGGCGGGGCTCACAGATACGCAGTATTTT.

The gene calls are TRBV27 and TRBJ1-1; no clear D gene. V was cut by 7 bases and J by 1 base, with 16 bases left in between. This CDR3 spans 15 amino acids. The germline V gene has CDR1 MNHEY and CDR2 SMNVEV (reference sequence). CDR3 region: CASKTGRPGNTEAFF. The CDR3 DNA is TGTGCCAGCAAAACCGGCAGGCCGGGGAACACTGAAGCTTTCTTT.